This TCR beta chain was profiled in a study of human T cells and chemical hapten exposure. Looking at the study overall: The use of 2% DPC on approximately 2 cm by approximately 2 cm of upper inner arm skin constituted sensitization. General study points: TCRs at high frequency, those above 1 in 1000, did not change with DPC sensitization.

Germline V gives CDR1 DFQATT, CDR2 SNEGSKA (reference sequence). Trimming left V 3 bases short and J 2 bases short, with 9 bases between. The CDR3 runs 13 residues. Individual cDNA molecules received unique molecular identifiers in the library. TCRdb redid the calling of the RACE reads with MiXCR, one entry per CDR3 protein. The sample lists nearly 95,000 distinct CDR3 sequences; 9.5% to 11% were seen once. As concerns this clonotype: The antigen is not known.

Stated time point: patch test 2, 6 weeks after DPC sensitization. The treatment was: therapeutic diphenylcyclopropenone sensitization with weekly scalp DPC. The sequence derives from a man aged 40-50 years with alopecia areata. Some clones in this sample may be carry-over from other donors' samples. The specimen was whole blood, collected in connection with sensitization to the hapten diphenylcyclopropenone (DPC). This chain uses TRBV20-1 with TRBJ2-3; weak D call: TRBD1 (5 bases). The CDR3 region has the DNA TGCAGTGCTAGGGGGCTAAACACAGATACGCAGTATTTT. Translation: CSARGLNTDTQYF.